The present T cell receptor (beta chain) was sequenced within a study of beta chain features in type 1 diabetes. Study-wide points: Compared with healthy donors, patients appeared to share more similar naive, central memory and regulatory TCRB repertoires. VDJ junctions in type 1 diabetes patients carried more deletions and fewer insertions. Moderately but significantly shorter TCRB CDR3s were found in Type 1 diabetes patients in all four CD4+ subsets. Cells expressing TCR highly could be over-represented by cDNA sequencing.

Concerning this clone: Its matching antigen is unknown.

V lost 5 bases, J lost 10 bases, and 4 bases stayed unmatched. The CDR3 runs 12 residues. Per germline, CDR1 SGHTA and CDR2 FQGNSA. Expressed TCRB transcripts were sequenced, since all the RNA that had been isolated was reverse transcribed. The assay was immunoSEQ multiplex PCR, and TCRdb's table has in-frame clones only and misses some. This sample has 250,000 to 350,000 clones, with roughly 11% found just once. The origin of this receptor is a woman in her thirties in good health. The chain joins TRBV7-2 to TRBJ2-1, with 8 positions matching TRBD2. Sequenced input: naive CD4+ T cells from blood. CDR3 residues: CASSRLAGEQFF. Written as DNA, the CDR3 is TGTGCCAGCAGCCGGCTAGCGGGCGAGCAGTTCTTC.